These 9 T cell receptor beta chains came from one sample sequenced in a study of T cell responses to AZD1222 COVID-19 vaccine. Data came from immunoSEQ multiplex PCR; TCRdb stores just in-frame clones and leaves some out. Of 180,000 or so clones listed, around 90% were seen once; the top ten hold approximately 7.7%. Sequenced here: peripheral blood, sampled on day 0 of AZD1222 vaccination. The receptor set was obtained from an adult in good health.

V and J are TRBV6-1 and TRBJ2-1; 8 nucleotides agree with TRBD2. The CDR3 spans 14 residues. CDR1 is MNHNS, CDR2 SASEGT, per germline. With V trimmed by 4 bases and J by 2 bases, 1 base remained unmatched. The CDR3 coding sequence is TGTGCCAGCAGTGCAGCGGGGGCCTACAATGAGCAGTTCTTC. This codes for CASSAAGAYNEQFF.

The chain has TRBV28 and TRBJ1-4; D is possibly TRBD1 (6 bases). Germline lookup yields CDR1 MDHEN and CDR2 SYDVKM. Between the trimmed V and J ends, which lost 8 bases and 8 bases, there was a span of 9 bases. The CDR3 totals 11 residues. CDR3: CASLRGEKLFF. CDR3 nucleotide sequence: TGTGCCAGCCTTAGGGGGGAAAAACTGTTTTTT.

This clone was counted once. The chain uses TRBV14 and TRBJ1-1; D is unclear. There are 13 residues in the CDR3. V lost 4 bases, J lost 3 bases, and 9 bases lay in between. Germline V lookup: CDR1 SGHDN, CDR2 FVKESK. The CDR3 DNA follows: TGTGCCAGCAGCCCATCGAGGGACACTGAAGCTTTCTTT. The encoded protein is CASSPSRDTEAFF.

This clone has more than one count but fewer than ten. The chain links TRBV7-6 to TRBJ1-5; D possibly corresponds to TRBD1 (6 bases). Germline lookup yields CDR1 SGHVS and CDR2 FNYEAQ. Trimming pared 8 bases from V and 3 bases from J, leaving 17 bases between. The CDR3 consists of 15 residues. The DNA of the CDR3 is TGTGCCAGCTCCCCGCCGGGGGGCTCCAATCAGCCCCAGCATTTT. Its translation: CASSPPGGSNQPQHF.

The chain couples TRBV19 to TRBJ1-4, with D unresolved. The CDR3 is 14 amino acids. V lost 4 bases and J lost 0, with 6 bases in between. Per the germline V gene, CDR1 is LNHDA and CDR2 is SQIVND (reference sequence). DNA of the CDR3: TGTGCCAGTAGTACCAAGGCAACTAATGAAAAACTGTTTTTT. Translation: CASSTKATNEKLFF.

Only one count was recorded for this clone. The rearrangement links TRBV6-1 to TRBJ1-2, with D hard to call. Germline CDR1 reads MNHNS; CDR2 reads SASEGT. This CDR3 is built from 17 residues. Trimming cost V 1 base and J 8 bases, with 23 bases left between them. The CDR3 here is CASSEVRRAGNHQGYTF. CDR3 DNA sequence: TGTGCCAGCAGTGAAGTTCGAAGGGCAGGAAATCATCAGGGCTACACCTTC.

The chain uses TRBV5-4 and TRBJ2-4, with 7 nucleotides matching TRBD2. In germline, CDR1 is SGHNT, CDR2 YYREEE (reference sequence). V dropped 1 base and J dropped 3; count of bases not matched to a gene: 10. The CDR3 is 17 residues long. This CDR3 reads CASSLQKGRGDKNIQYF. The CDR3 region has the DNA TGTGCCAGCAGCTTGCAGAAGGGCCGGGGGGACAAAAACATTCAGTACTTC.

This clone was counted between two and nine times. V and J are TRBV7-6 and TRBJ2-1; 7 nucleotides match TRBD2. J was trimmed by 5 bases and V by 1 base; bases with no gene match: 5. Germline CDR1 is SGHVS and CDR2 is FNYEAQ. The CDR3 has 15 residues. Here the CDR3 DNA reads TGTGCCAGCAGCTTAGGCGAGCGGGGAAACAATGAGCAGTTCTTC. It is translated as CASSLGERGNNEQFF.

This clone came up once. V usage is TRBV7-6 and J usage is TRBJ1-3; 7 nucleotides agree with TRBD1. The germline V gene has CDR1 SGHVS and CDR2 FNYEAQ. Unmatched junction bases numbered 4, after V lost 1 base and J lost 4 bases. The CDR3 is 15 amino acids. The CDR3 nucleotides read TGTGCCAGCAGCTTAGGGACAGGTGGAGGAAACACCATATATTTT. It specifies CASSLGTGGGNTIYF.